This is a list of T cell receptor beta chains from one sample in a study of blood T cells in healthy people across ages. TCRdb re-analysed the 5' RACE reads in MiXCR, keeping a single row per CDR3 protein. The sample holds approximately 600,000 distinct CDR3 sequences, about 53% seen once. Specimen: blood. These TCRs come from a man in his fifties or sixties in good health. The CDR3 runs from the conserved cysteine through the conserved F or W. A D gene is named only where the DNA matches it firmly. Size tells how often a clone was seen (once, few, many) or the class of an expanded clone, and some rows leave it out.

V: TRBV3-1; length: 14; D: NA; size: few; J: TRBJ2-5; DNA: TGTGCCAGCAGCCAAGATCGGACCCCGCGGACCCAGTACTTC; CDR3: CASSQDRTPRTQYF
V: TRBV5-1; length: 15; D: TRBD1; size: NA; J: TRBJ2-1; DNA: TGCGCCAGCAGCACCCAGACAGGGTCCTACAATGAGCAGTTCTTC; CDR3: CASSTQTGSYNEQFF
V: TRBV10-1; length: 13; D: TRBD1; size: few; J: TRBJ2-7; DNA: TGCGCCAGCAGTCGCGATACAGGGGTCGAGCAGTACTTC; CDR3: CASSRDTGVEQYF
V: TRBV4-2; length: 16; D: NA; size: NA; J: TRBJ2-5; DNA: TGTGCCAGCAGCCAAGATGGGGGCCCAGGGGAAGAGACCCAGTACTTC; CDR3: CASSQDGGPGEETQYF
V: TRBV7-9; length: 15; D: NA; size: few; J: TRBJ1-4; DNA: TGTGCCAGCAGCTTAGCGGGGGGCACTAATGAAAAACTGTTTTTT; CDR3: CASSLAGGTNEKLFF
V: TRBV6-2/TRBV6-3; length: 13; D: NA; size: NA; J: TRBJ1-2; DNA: TGTGCCAGCAGTGAGACATTTAACTATGGCTACACCTTC; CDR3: CASSETFNYGYTF
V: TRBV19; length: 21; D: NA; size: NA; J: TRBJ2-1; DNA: TGTGCCAGTAGCGGGGGTTCTTCGAGGGGGGGTATCCGAGGCTCCTACAATGAGCAGTTCTTC; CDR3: CASSGGSSRGGIRGSYNEQFF
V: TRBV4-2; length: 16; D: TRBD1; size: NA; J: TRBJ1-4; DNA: TGTGCCAGCAGCCTAACGACCGGGACAGGGAATGAAAAACTGTTTTTT; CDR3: CASSLTTGTGNEKLFF
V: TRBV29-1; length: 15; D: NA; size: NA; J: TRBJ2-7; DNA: TGCAGCGTTGAAGTCGGTCAGCCTTGGAGGGACGAGCAGTACTTC; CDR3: CSVEVGQPWRDEQYF
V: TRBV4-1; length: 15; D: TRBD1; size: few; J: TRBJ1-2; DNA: TGCGCCAGCAGCGAAAGAGGGGGACAGAACTATGGCTACACCTTC; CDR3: CASSERGGQNYGYTF
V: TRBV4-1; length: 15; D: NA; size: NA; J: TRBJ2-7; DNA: TGCGCCAGCAGCCACTCGCCGGGACCTACCTACGAGCAGTACTTC; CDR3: CASSHSPGPTYEQYF
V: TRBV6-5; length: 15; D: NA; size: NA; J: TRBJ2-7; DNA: TGTGCCAGCAGTTCGCTTGCCAGGGCGTCCTACGAGCAGTACTTC; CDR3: CASSSLARASYEQYF
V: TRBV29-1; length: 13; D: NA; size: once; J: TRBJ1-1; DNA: TGCAGCGTTGCTAAGAACGGGGGCACTGAAGCTTTCTTT; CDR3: CSVAKNGGTEAFF
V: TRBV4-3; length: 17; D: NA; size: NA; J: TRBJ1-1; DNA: TGCGCCAGCAGCCAAGTATTGGGTATTGGGGAAAACACTGAAGCTTTCTTT; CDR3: CASSQVLGIGENTEAFF
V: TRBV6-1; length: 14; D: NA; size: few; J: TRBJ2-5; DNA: TGTGCCAGCAGTGGCGGCAGAACCCAAGAGACCCAGTACTTC; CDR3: CASSGGRTQETQYF
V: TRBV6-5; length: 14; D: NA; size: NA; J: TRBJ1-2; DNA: TGTGCCAGCAGTCCTCGGGGGTCTAACTATGGCTACACCTTC; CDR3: CASSPRGSNYGYTF
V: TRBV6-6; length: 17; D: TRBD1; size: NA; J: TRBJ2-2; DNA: TGTGCCAGCAGTCCCGACAGGGGGCGCTTGGACACCGGGGAGCTGTTTTTT; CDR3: CASSPDRGRLDTGELFF
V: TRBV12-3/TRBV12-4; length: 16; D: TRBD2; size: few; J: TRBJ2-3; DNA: TGTGCCAGCAGTTTAGTTAGCGGGGGGGCCATAGATACGCAGTATTTT; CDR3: CASSLVSGGAIDTQYF
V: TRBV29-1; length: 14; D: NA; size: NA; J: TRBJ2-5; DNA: TGCAGCGTCCAGGTTTACAGGGACCAAGAGACCCAGTACTTC; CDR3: CSVQVYRDQETQYF
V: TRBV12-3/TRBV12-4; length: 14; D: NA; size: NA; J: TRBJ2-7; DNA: TGTGCCAGCACTTTTGACAGGCCTTGGGGCGAGCAGTACTTC; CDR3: CASTFDRPWGEQYF
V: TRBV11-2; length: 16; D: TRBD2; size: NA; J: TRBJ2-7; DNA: TGTGCCAGCAGCTTAGATCTAGGAGCGGGGGGCACAAGGCAGTACTTC; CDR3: CASSLDLGAGGTRQYF
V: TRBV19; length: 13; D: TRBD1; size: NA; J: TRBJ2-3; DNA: TGTGCCAGTACTCCGGACAGGCTAGATACGCAGTATTTT; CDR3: CASTPDRLDTQYF
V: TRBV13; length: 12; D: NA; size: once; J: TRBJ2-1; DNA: TGTGCCAGCAGCTTAGAAGTTGGGGGGCAGTTCTTC; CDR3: CASSLEVGGQFF
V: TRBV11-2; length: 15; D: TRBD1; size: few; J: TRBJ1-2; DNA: TGTGCCAGCCGGGACAGGGGCTTTAACCCTCGGGGCTACACCTTC; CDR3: CASRDRGFNPRGYTF
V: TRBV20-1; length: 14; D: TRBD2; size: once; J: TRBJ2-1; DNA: TGCAGTGCTCCCCAAAGCGGGGGGGACAATGAGCAGTTCTTC; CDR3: CSAPQSGGDNEQFF
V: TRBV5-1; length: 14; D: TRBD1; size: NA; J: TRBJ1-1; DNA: TGCGCCAGCAGCGCACGGACAGGGAACACTGAAGCTTTCTTT; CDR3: CASSARTGNTEAFF
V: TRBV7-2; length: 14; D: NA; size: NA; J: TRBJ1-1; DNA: TGTGCCAGCAGCTTAGCCCCGGTGAACACTGAAGCTTTCTTT; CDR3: CASSLAPVNTEAFF
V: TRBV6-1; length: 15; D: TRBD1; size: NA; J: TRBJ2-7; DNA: TGTGCCAGCAGGACCCCCGGGACAGGGGCCTACGAGCAGTACTTC; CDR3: CASRTPGTGAYEQYF
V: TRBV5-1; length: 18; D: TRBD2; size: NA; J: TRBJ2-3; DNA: TGCGCCAGCAGCTTGGCTGGTAGCGGGGGGATTAGCACAGATACGCAGTATTTT; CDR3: CASSLAGSGGISTDTQYF
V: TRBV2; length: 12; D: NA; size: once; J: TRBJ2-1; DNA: TGTGCCAGCACCCTTATTTTGAATGAGCAGTTCTTC; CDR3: CASTLILNEQFF
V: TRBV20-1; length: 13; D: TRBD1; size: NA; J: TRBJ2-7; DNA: TGCAGTGCTTTTGGACAGGGGGGGTACGAGCAGTACTTC; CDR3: CSAFGQGGYEQYF
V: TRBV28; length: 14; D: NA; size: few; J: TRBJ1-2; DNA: TGTGCCAGCAGTTCTAGGGGTGCGGACTATGGCTACACCTTC; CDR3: CASSSRGADYGYTF
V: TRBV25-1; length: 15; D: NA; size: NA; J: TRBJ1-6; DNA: TGTGCCAGCAGTGCAGACAGGCGCGGGAGGTCACCCCTCCACTTT; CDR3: CASSADRRGRSPLHF
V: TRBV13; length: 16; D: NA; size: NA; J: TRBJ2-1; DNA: TGTGCCAGCAGCTTCGGCGGGCCCACGAGTCACAATGAGCAGTTCTTC; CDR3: CASSFGGPTSHNEQFF
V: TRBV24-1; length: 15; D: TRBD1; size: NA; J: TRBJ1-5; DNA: TGTGCCACCAGTGACTCGACAGGGATCAATCAGCCCCAGCATTTT; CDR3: CATSDSTGINQPQHF
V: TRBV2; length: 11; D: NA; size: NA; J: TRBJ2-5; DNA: TGTGCCAGCCGGGACTTCGAGACCCAGTACTTC; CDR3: CASRDFETQYF
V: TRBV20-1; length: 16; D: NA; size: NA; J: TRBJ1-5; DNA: TGCAGTGCTAGAGGTCAGGGATATCTTGGCAATCAGCCCCAGCATTTT; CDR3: CSARGQGYLGNQPQHF
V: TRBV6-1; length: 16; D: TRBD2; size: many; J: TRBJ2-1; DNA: TGTGCCAGCAGTGCCCCTAGCGGGGGGGCGTTTAGTGAGCAGTTCTTC; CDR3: CASSAPSGGAFSEQFF
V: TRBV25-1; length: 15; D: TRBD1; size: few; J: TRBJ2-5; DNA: TGTGCCAGCAGTGATTGGGACAGATTCCAAGAGACCCAGTACTTC; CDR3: CASSDWDRFQETQYF
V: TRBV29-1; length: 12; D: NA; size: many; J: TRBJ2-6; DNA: TGCAGCGTGCGGTCTGGGGCCAACGTCCTGACTTTC; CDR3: CSVRSGANVLTF
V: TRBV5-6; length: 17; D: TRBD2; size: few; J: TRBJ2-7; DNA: TGTGCCAGCAGCTTGAATAGGAGGGCGGGAGGATTATACGAGCAGTACTTC; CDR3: CASSLNRRAGGLYEQYF
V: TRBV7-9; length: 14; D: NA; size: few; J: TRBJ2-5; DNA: TGTGCCAGCAGCCGAACCAGGGGAAGAGAGACCCAGTACTTC; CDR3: CASSRTRGRETQYF
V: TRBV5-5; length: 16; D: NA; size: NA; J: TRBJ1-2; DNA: TGTGCCAGCAGCTTGAAAGCTGGACGGGATAACTATGGCTACACCTTC; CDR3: CASSLKAGRDNYGYTF
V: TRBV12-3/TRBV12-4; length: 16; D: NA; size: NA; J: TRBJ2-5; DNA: TGTGCCAGCAATCTAGGTGGGGGCCAGACCCGTTCGGGGCAGTACTTC; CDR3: CASNLGGGQTRSGQYF
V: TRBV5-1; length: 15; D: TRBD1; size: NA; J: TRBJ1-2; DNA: TGCGCCAGCAGCGCCGGGACAGCAGCTAACTATGGCTACACCTTC; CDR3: CASSAGTAANYGYTF
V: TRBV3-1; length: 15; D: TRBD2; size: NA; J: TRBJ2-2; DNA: TGTGCCAGCAGCAGCCCGCGGGGGGACACCGGGGAGCTGTTTTTT; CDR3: CASSSPRGDTGELFF
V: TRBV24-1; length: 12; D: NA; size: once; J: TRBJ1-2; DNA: TGTGCCACCAGTGATCCCGGGGCCGGCTACACCTTC; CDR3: CATSDPGAGYTF
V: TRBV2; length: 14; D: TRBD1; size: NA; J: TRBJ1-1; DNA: TGTGCCAGCAACTCACAGGGGATCCCCACTGAAGCTTTCTTT; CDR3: CASNSQGIPTEAFF
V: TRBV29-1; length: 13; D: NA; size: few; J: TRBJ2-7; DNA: TGCAGCGTTGAAGTGTCTACAGCCTACGAGCAGTACTTC; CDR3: CSVEVSTAYEQYF
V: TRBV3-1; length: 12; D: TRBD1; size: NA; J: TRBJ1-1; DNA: TGTGCCAGCAGCCAAGATGACAGGGCGACTTTCTTT; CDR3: CASSQDDRATFF
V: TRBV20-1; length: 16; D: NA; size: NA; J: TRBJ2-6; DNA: TGCAGTGCTAGAGCCCAGGAGCTGGCTGGGGCCAACGTCCTGACTTTC; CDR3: CSARAQELAGANVLTF
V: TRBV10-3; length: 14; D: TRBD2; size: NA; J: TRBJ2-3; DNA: TGTGCCATCAGTGCACTAGCGGGCGCGGATACGCAGTATTTT; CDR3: CAISALAGADTQYF
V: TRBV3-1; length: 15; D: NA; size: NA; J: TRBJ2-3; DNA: TGTGCCAGCAGCCAAGGGGCATCTAGCACAGATACGCAGTATTTT; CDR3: CASSQGASSTDTQYF
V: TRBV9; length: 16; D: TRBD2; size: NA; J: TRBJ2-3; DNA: TGTGCCAGCAGCCCAAAAGCGGGGGGGCGCACAGATACGCAGTATTTT; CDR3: CASSPKAGGRTDTQYF
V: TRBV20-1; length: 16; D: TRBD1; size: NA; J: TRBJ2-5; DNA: TGCAGTGCTAGACCCAGAACACCGGGACAGGAAGAGACCCAGTACTTC; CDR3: CSARPRTPGQEETQYF
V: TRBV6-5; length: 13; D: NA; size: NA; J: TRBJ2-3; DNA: TGTGCCAGCAGTCAGCGACAGTTGGATACGCAGTATTTT; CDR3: CASSQRQLDTQYF
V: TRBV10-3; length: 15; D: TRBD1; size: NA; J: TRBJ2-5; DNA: TGTGCCATCAAGGGGACAGGGGGCTATCAGGAGACCCAGTACTTC; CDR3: CAIKGTGGYQETQYF
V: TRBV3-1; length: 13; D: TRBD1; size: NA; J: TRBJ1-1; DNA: TGTGCCAGCAGCCCCCGGACAGGGTACCCTCCTTTCTTT; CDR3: CASSPRTGYPPFF